Shown below are 17 T cell receptor beta chains from a single sample sequenced in a study of CD8+ T cells in alopecia areata. Treatment of the sample: oral pan-JAK inhibitor, 5-10 mg twice daily. Sequencing templates came from extracted RNA that was reverse transcribed into cDNA. TCRdb's copy holds only in-frame clones and misses some; the assay was immunoSEQ multiplex PCR. Of some 190,000 clones in the sample, under 80% were seen once. This material consisted of CD4+ T cells sorted from blood, taken between weeks 47 and 50, from a patient treated with tofacitinib. The receptors originated from a human donor with alopecia areata.

The V call is TRBV5-6, the J call TRBJ1-2; 8 nucleotides align to TRBD1. Per the germline V gene, CDR1 is SGHDT and CDR2 is YYEEEE. The J segment lost 8 bases and the V segment lost 4 bases, leaving 13 bases of the junction unmatched. CDR3 size: 15 residues. The CDR3 DNA is TGTGCCAGCAGCGCCCGGGACAGGATACACCCAGGCTACACCTTC. It codes for CASSARDRIHPGYTF.

The rearrangement joins TRBV5-4 to TRBJ2-2; a weak D match, TRBD1 (5 bases). Trimming took 0 bases from V and 0 from J, leaving 6 bases between them. CDR3 length: 15 amino acids. From germline, CDR1 is SGHNT and CDR2 YYREEE (reference sequence). CDR3 protein: CASSLGQSNTGELFF. CDR3 sequence (DNA): TGTGCCAGCAGCTTGGGACAGTCGAACACCGGGGAGCTGTTTTTT.

This clone was detected many times. J is TRBJ2-3 and V is TRBV2, with 12 bases that match TRBD1. The CDR3 is 15 residues long. Trimming cost V 4 bases and J 5 bases; bases outside gene matches: 4. Germline V lookup: CDR1 SNHLY, CDR2 FYNNEI. The CDR3 is CASSGRDRGRDTQYF. The CDR3 region has the DNA TGTGCCAGCAGTGGCCGGGACAGGGGGCGAGATACGCAGTATTTT.

This chain connects TRBV27 to TRBJ2-1; TRBD1 agrees at 10 bases. The CDR3 has 19 residues. CDR1 MNHEY and CDR2 SMNVEV come from the germline V gene (reference sequence). The junction had 16 bases not matched to a gene; V was cut back by 4 bases and J by 4 bases. This CDR3 reads CASSSRQGAREREYNEQFF. The CDR3 DNA sequence: TGTGCCAGCAGTTCACGACAGGGGGCGCGGGAAAGGGAGTACAATGAGCAGTTCTTC.

The rearrangement uses TRBV5-1 and TRBJ1-1; D is unclear. Germline V gene lookup returns CDR1 SGHRS and CDR2 YFSETQ. This CDR3 spans 14 amino acids. V lost 3 bases and J 4 bases, leaving 13 bases between the germline ends. The CDR3: CASSSPALGTEAFF. Here the CDR3 DNA reads TGCGCCAGCAGCTCCCCAGCTCTGGGCACTGAAGCTTTCTTT.

J is TRBJ1-2 and V is TRBV30; no reliable D call. Germline CDR1 reads GTSNPN; CDR2 reads SVGIG (reference sequence). The CDR3 is 12 amino acids. Trimming pared 2 bases from V and 4 bases from J, leaving 8 bases between. The CDR3 DNA sequence: TGTGCCTGGAGTAGGGCAGGCTATGGCTACACCTTC. The encoded protein is CAWSRAGYGYTF.

In regard to this clone: A junction boundary mismatches the germline segment, possibly from a read error. This chain joins TRBV6-1 and TRBJ2-3, with D possibly matching TRBD1 (7 bases). The CDR3 totals 14 residues. Per germline, CDR1 MNHNS and CDR2 SASEGT. The CDR3 DNA is TGTGCCAGCAGCGCGGGACAGTCTACTAGGTTTTTGAATTTT. Translated: CASSAGQSTRFLNF.

This sequence joins TRBV5-6 and TRBJ1-2; 7 bases fit TRBD1. The length of the CDR3 is 13 residues. Unmatched junction bases numbered 4, after V lost 4 bases and J lost 4 bases. Germline CDR1 and CDR2: SGHDT and YYEEEE. CDR3 in DNA: TGTGCCAGCAGCCAGGACAGGTTCTATGGCTACACCTTC. Translating it yields CASSQDRFYGYTF.

This clone was detected only a few times. The chain combines TRBV6-5 with TRBJ1-6; 8 positions match TRBD1. With V trimmed by 7 bases and J by 6 bases, 5 bases remained unmatched. In germline, CDR1 is MNHEY, CDR2 SVGAGI. This CDR3 region has 14 residues. CDR3 bases: TGTGCCAGCACCGGACAGGGTAGTAATTCACCCCTCCACTTT. Its translation is CASTGQGSNSPLHF.

V gene TRBV29-1 combines with J gene TRBJ2-3; D is perhaps TRBD1 (6 bases). With 7 bases removed from V and 2 bases from J, the gap between germline ends came to 13 bases. Germline lookup yields CDR1 SQVTM and CDR2 ANQGSEA. The CDR3 covers 13 residues. The CDR3 region is CSAAGTNTDTQYF. In DNA form, the CDR3 reads TGCAGCGCGGCCGGGACAAACACAGATACGCAGTATTTT.

This chain joins TRBV5-1 and TRBJ2-1; D not certain. The CDR3 has 13 residues. V lost 0 bases and J lost 8, with 9 bases in between. In germline, CDR1 is SGHRS, CDR2 YFSETQ. CDR3 sequence reads: CASSLADSDEQFF. As DNA, the CDR3 is TGCGCCAGCAGCTTGGCCGATTCCGATGAGCAGTTCTTC.

The table lists this clone with a count of one. The J gene is TRBJ1-1, the V gene TRBV15, with a tentative D call TRBD1 (5 bases). The CDR3 is 14 residues long. Per the germline V gene, CDR1 is LNHNV and CDR2 is YYDKDF (reference sequence). Trimming removed 0 bases from V and 4 bases from J, with 9 bases in between. CDR3 nucleotide sequence: TGTGCCACCAGCAGAGATCTGGGGGGCACTGAAGCTTTCTTT. It yields the protein CATSRDLGGTEAFF.

The V and J genes are TRBV5-1 and TRBJ2-5; D is unclear. CDR3 length equals 13 residues. Germline V CDR1 and CDR2: SGHRS, YFSETQ. Trimming shortened V by 4 bases and J by 3 bases, and 10 bases separated the two germline ends. The CDR3: CASSRDNKETQYF. Here the CDR3 DNA reads TGCGCCAGCAGCCGTGACAACAAAGAGACCCAGTACTTC.

The V gene is TRBV30, the J gene TRBJ1-3; D gene ambiguous. The CDR3 totals 14 residues. Deletions cut 3 bases from V and 0 bases from J, with 9 bases between. Germline CDR1 reads GTSNPN; CDR2 reads SVGIG (reference sequence). CDR3 in amino acids: CAWSRVISGNTIYF. Written as DNA, the CDR3 is TGTGCCTGGAGCCGGGTCATCTCTGGAAACACCATATATTTT.

The sample holds a few counts of this clone. The V call is TRBV4-3, the J call TRBJ2-1, with 7 positions matching TRBD2. Trimming took 3 bases from V and 5 from J; bases not matched to a gene: 16. This CDR3 region has 18 residues. Germline lookup yields CDR1 LGHNA and CDR2 YSLEER. The CDR3 sequence is CASSQGIWASGANNEQFF. Here the CDR3 DNA reads TGCGCCAGCAGCCAGGGCATATGGGCAAGCGGGGCCAACAATGAGCAGTTCTTC.

The chain has TRBV5-1 and TRBJ2-3; D is unresolved. V shed 7 bases and J shed 4 bases, with 13 bases lying between them. Germline V lookup: CDR1 SGHRS, CDR2 YFSETQ. The CDR3 contains 13 residues. CDR3 DNA: TGCGCCAGCGCTCTGTTCCCGGCAGATACGCAGTATTTT. Translation: CASALFPADTQYF.

The chain recombines TRBV4-3 with TRBJ1-1; TRBD1 is a possible D gene (5 bases). Germline CDR1 and CDR2: LGHNA and YSLEER. This CDR3 region has 15 residues. Deletions cut 0 bases from V and 3 bases from J, with 11 bases between. CDR3 loop: CASSQDVRGDTEAFF. The CDR3 DNA reads as TGCGCCAGCAGCCAAGACGTAAGAGGGGACACTGAAGCTTTCTTT.